This T cell receptor beta chain was sequenced in a study of technical replicates of blood from a few donors. Germline V gene sequence: CDR1 SGHTA, CDR2 FQGNSA. Trimming shortened V by 3 bases and J by 10 bases, and 13 bases separated the two germline ends. The CDR3 is 13 residues long. TCRdb's table, derived via immunoSEQ multiplex PCR, lists solely in-frame clones and lacks some. The repertoire holds fewer than 15,000 clones, with over 90% as singletons. Material for sequencing was PBMCs. This chain joins TRBV7-2 and TRBJ2-1; TRBD1 might be the D (5 bases). The TCR comes from a human donor in good health. As DNA, the CDR3 is TGTGCCAGCAGCTTCGAGCCGAACAGGGAGCAGTTCTTC. It codes for CASSFEPNREQFF.